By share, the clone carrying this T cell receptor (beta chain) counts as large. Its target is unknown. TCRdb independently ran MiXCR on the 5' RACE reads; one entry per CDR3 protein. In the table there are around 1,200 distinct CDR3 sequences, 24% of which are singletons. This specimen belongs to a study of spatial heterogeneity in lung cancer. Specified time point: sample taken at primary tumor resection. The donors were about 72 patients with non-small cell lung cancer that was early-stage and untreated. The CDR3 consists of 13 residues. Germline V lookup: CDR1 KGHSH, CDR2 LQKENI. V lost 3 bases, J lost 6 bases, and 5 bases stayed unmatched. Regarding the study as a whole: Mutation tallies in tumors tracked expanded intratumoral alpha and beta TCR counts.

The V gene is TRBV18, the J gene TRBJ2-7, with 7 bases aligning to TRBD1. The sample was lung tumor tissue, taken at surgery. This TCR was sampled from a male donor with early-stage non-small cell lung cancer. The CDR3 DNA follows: TGTGCCAGCTCACCGAAGCAGGGGGTCGAGCAGTACTTC. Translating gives CASSPKQGVEQYF.